The 4 T cell receptor beta chains in this list originate from one sample, sequenced in a study of cytomegalovirus exposure and HLA in healthy donors. PCR was performed using 60 Vbeta and 13 Jbeta primers. TCRdb keeps only in-frame clones here, not all; method: immunoSEQ multiplex PCR. The listing records about 87,000 clones. The sequenced material came from PBMCs. These receptor sequences come from a man in his fifties in good health and CMV-seropositive.

The chain employs TRBV19 and TRBJ1-5; D is perhaps TRBD1 (5 bases). Germline V lookup: CDR1 LNHDA, CDR2 SQIVND (reference sequence). The CDR3 contains 15 residues. Trimming removed 10 bases at V and 3 bases at J, with 19 bases between. CDR3 coding DNA: TGTGCCACTCGGAGGGCAGGGAACTTCAATCAGCCCCAGCATTTT. Translating gives CATRRAGNFNQPQHF.

Of note for this clone: At one of its ends the junction is not consistent with the germline gene, which may arise from a read error. The chain uses TRBV19 and TRBJ1-2, with TRBD1 matching over 8 bases. CDR1 is LNHDA and CDR2 is SQIVND in the germline V gene (reference sequence). CDR3 length: 15 amino acids. This CDR3 is CASNEGTGRPEGYTF. For the CDR3, the DNA is TGTGCCAGTAACGAAGGGACAGGCCGTCCCGAGGGCTACACTTTC.

The chain combines TRBV4-1 with TRBJ2-2; D is unresolved. This CDR3 comprises 15 residues. Germline V CDR1 and CDR2: MGHRA, YSYEKL. V lost 1 base and J lost 2, with 8 bases in between. CDR3 in amino acids: CASSQAPLNTGELFF. DNA of the CDR3: TGCGCCAGCAGCCAAGCCCCGTTAAACACCGGGGAGCTGTTTTTT.

The chain couples TRBV5-1 to TRBJ2-1; TRBD2 matches at 7 bases. Germline V gene data show CDR1 as SGHRS and CDR2 as YFSETQ. The CDR3 has 14 amino acids. V was clipped by 0 bases and J by 12 bases; unmatched bases: 9. The DNA of the CDR3 is TGCGCCAGCAGCTTGGTTGGTAGCGGGCATGGGCAGTTCTTC. Its translation: CASSLVGSGHGQFF.